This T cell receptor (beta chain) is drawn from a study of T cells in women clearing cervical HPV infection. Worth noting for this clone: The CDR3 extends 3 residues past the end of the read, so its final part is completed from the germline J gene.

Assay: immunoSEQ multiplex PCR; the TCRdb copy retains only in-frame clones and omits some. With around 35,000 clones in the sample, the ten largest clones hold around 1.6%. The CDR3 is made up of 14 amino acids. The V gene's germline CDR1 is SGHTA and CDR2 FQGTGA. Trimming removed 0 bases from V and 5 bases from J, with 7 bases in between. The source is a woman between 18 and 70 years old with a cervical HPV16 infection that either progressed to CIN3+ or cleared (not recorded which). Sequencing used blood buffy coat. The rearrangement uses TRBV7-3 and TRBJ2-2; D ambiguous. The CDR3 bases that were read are TGTGCCAGCAGCTTAACGGCCGGGACCGGGGAG. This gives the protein CASSLTAGTGE. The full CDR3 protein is CASSLTAGTGELFF.